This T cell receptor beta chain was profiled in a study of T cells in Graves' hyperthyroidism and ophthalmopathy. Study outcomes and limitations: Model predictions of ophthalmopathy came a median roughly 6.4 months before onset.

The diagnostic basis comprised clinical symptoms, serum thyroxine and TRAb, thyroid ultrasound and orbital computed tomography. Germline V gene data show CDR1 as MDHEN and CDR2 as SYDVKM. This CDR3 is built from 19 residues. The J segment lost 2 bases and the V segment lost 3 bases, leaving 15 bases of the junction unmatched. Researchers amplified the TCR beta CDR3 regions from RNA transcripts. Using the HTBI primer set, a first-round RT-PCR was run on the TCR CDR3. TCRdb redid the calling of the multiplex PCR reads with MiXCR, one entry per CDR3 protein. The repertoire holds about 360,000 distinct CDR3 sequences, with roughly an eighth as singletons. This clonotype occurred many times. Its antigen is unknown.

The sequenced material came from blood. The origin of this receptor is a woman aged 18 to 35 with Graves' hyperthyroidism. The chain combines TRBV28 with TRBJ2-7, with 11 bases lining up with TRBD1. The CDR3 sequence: CASSFPYIGTGGNAYEQYF. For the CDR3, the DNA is TGTGCCAGCAGTTTCCCATACATCGGGACAGGGGGTAACGCCTACGAGCAGTACTTC.